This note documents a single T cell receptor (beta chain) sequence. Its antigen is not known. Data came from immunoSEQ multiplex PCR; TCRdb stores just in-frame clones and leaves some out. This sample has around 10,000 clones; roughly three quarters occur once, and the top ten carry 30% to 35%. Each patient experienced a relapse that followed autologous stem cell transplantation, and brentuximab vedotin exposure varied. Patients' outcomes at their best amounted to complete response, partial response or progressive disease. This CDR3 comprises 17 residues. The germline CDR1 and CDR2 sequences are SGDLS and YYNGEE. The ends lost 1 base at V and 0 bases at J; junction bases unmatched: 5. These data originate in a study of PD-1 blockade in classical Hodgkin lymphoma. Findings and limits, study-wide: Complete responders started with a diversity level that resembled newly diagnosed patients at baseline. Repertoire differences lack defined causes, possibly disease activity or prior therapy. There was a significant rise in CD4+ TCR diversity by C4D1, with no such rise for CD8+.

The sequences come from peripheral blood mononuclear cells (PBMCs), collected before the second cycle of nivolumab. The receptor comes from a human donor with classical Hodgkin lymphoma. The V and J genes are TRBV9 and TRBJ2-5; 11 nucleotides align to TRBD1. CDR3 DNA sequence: TGTGCCAGCAGCGTATCAGGGGACAGGGGGTACCAAGAGACCCAGTACTTC. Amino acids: CASSVSGDRGYQETQYF. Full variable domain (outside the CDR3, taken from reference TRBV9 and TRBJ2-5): DSGVTQTPKHLITATGQRVTLRCSPRSGDLSVYWYQQSLDQGLQFLIQYYNGEERAKGNILERFSAQQFPDLHSELNLSSLELGDSALYFCASSVSGDRGYQETQYFGPGTRLLVL.